Below, 21 T cell receptor beta chains from the same sample are listed, as sequenced in a study of T-cell reconstitution after alpha-beta-depleted transplantation in children. The TCRbeta library was prepared with unique molecular identifiers. TCRdb recomputed calls from the PCR reads with MiXCR, one row per CDR3 protein. The sample consists of 200,000 to 250,000 distinct CDR3 sequences, approximately 9.5% of them appearing once. Sequenced here: PBMCs from the stem cell graft donor, sampled from the stem cell graft. The receptors here all came from a human donor who donated a stem cell graft to a child with acute lymphoblastic leukemia.

The chain joins TRBV27 to TRBJ1-4; D unresolved. This CDR3 is 15 amino acids long. V dropped 6 bases and J dropped 0 bases, with 11 bases sitting between them. Germline V gene lookup returns CDR1 MNHEY and CDR2 SMNVEV (reference sequence). The CDR3 spells CASRVKAATNEKLFF. CDR3 in DNA: TGTGCCAGCAGGGTTAAGGCGGCAACTAATGAAAAACTGTTTTTT.

Only a few counts were recorded for this clonotype. The chain carries TRBV9 and TRBJ2-5; the D gene is possibly TRBD2 (6 bases). From germline, CDR1 is SGDLS and CDR2 YYNGEE. V was trimmed by 3 bases and J by 4 bases, leaving 13 bases between them. The CDR3 is 14 residues long. CDR3 amino acids: CASSAPGRPETQYF. CDR3 DNA sequence: TGTGCCAGCAGCGCCCCAGGGAGGCCAGAGACCCAGTACTTC.

This clonotype has just a few counts. CDR3 residues: CSVQTSKNIQYF. The CDR3 region has the DNA TGCAGCGTTCAGACGTCCAAAAACATTCAGTACTTC. The chain uses TRBV29-1 and TRBJ2-4; D gene unclear. V dropped 5 bases and J dropped 2 bases, with 7 bases sitting between them. CDR1 and CDR2 (germline): SQVTM, ANQGSEA. The CDR3 spans 12 residues. The full variable domain, in which reference TRBV29-1 and TRBJ2-4 provide the parts outside the CDR3, is SAVISQKPSRDICQRGTSLTIQCQVDSQVTMMFWYRQQPGQSLTLIATANQGSEATYESGFVIDKFPISRPNLTFSTLTVSNMSPEDSSIYLCSVQTSKNIQYFGAGTRLSVL.

In this sample, this clonotype turned up many times. The chain uses TRBV6-5 and TRBJ1-2; D might be TRBD1 (6 bases). The V end was cut by 2 bases, the J end by 6 bases, with 16 bases between. CDR1 and CDR2 from the germline V gene are MNHEY and SVGAGI. This CDR3 contains 15 residues. CDR3 nucleotides: TGTGCCAGCAGTTACCTGGGAAGGGGGGGCGATGGCTACACCTTC. It yields the protein CASSYLGRGGDGYTF.

In this sample, this clonotype turned up a few times. This chain uses TRBV20-1 with TRBJ1-5; D gene unclear. This CDR3 spans 16 amino acids. V shed 0 bases and J shed 5 bases, with 17 bases lying between them. Germline V CDR1 and CDR2: DFQATT, SNEGSKA (reference sequence). CDR3 region: CSARDRRSRVHQPQHF. For the CDR3, the DNA is TGCAGTGCTAGAGATCGTCGAAGTAGGGTCCATCAGCCCCAGCATTTT.

The chain has TRBV7-9 and TRBJ2-7, with 8 bases matching TRBD2. J lost 0 bases, V lost 4 bases, and 11 bases had no gene match. Germline V gene data show CDR1 as SEHNR and CDR2 as FQNEAQ (reference sequence). The CDR3 covers 17 residues. Here the CDR3 reads CASSSALQSGSSYEQYF. CDR3 sequence (DNA): TGTGCCAGCAGCTCGGCTCTTCAGAGCGGGAGCTCCTACGAGCAGTACTTC. Using reference TRBV7-9 and TRBJ2-7 for the parts outside the CDR3, the full variable domain is DTGVSQNPRHKITKRGQNVTFRCDPISEHNRLYWYRQTLGQGPEFLTYFQNEAQLEKSRLLSDRFSAERPKGSFSTLEIQRTEQGDSAMYLCASSSALQSGSSYEQYFGPGTRLTVT.

The rearrangement links TRBV12-3 or TRBV12-4 to TRBJ1-1; 11 bases line up with TRBD1. The CDR3 totals 15 residues. With V trimmed by 6 bases and J by 5 bases, 8 bases remained unmatched. Here the CDR3 DNA reads TGTGCCAGCAGACCCCGGACAGGGGGCAAGACTGAAGCTTTCTTT. Translating it yields CASRPRTGGKTEAFF.

The V and J genes are TRBV6-5 and TRBJ1-3, with 8 bases aligning to TRBD1. Germline CDR1 reads MNHEY; CDR2 reads SVGAGI. V was clipped by 4 bases and J by 4 bases; unmatched bases: 3. This CDR3 is 14 amino acids long. CDR3 DNA sequence: TGTGCCAGCAGTTCACAGGGGGTGGGAAACACCATATATTTT. It encodes CASSSQGVGNTIYF.

This clonotype was recorded at least ten times. This chain connects TRBV2 to TRBJ1-1; D perhaps matches TRBD1 (5 bases). The CDR3 has 14 amino acids. Trimming pared 6 bases from V and 0 bases from J, leaving 11 bases between. Germline values: CDR1 SNHLY, CDR2 FYNNEI. CDR3 residues: CASRLGRVNTEAFF. As DNA, the CDR3 is TGTGCCAGCAGACTGGGGCGGGTGAACACTGAAGCTTTCTTT.

This clonotype has ten or more counts. The J gene is TRBJ2-5, the V gene TRBV29-1, with D perhaps TRBD1 (5 bases). V was cut by 7 bases and J by 3 bases, with 12 bases left in between. The CDR3 is made up of 12 amino acids. The germline V gene encodes CDR1 SQVTM and CDR2 ANQGSEA. For the CDR3, the DNA is TGCAGCGGGCGACAGACTGAAGAGACCCAGTACTTC. Translated: CSGRQTEETQYF.

This clonotype occurred many times. The chain joins TRBV2 to TRBJ1-4; 10 nucleotides line up with TRBD1. The CDR3 loop spans 14 amino acids. Germline V lookup: CDR1 SNHLY, CDR2 FYNNEI. J was trimmed by 6 bases and V by 7 bases; bases with no gene match: 5. CDR3 protein: CASNSGTGDEKLFF. The CDR3 DNA reads TGTGCCAGCAACTCCGGGACAGGGGATGAAAAACTGTTTTTT.

CDR3 residues: CSARPREFNQPQHF. DNA for the CDR3: TGCAGTGCTAGACCCAGGGAGTTCAATCAGCCCCAGCATTTT. The rearrangement uses TRBV20-1 and TRBJ1-5; a weak D match, TRBD1 (5 bases). Trimming left V 2 bases short and J 3 bases short, with 11 bases between. Germline V CDR1 and CDR2: DFQATT, SNEGSKA (reference sequence). The CDR3 is 14 amino acids.

The chain carries TRBV3-1 and TRBJ1-3, with D hard to call. V gave up 4 bases and J gave up 4 bases, with 14 bases separating them. CDR3 length: 15 residues. The germline V gene has CDR1 LGHDT and CDR2 YNNKEL (reference sequence). The CDR3: CASSPEPGYGNTIYF. The CDR3 bases are TGTGCCAGCAGCCCAGAGCCGGGGTACGGAAACACCATATATTTT.

This clonotype has a handful of counts. This chain joins TRBV20-1 and TRBJ1-2; the D gene is possibly TRBD1 (6 bases). V was cut by 5 bases and J by 6 bases, with 19 bases left in between. The CDR3 consists of 14 residues. Germline-derived CDR1 and CDR2 are DFQATT and SNEGSKA (reference sequence). As DNA, the CDR3 is TGCAGTGCTCTGGGCGGGGGCCGGGGGGATGGCTACACCTTC. The encoded protein is CSALGGGRGDGYTF.

This clonotype came up many times. The V and J genes are TRBV6-5 and TRBJ2-2; 8 bases are shared with TRBD1. CDR3 length: 15 residues. CDR1 is MNHEY, CDR2 SVGAGI, per germline. V shed 7 bases, J shed 7 bases, and the junction held 11 bases outside the gene matches. In nucleotides, the CDR3 is TGTGCCAGCAACTCCAAGGACAGGGTTTTCGGGGAGCTGTTTTTT. Its protein is CASNSKDRVFGELFF.

At least ten counts were recorded for this clonotype. The chain has TRBV12-3 or TRBV12-4 and TRBJ2-1, with D tentatively TRBD1 (5 bases). The ends were cut back, 5 bases at V and 0 bases at J, with 8 bases in the middle. This CDR3 region has 14 residues. CDR3 nucleotides: TGTGCCAGCAGTAGGACAAGCTCCTACAATGAGCAGTTCTTC. Encoded protein: CASSRTSSYNEQFF.

This clonotype has just a few counts. The chain is built from TRBV18 and TRBJ2-3; 8 bases line up with TRBD1. The CDR3 length is 16 residues. V was clipped by 3 bases and J by 2 bases; unmatched bases: 7. Germline lookup yields CDR1 KGHSH and CDR2 LQKENI. DNA of the CDR3: TGTGCCAGCTCACCGCTCGGACAGGGCTACACAGATACGCAGTATTTT. This sequence encodes CASSPLGQGYTDTQYF.

This clonotype was detected a few times. The chain has TRBV30 and TRBJ2-2; D gene uncertain. The germline CDR1 and CDR2 sequences are GTSNPN and SVGIG (reference sequence). V was trimmed by 3 bases and J by 3 bases, leaving 11 bases between them. The CDR3 sequence is 14 residues long. The DNA for the CDR3 is TGTGCCTGGAGGAAAGCACCGCACACCGGGGAGCTGTTTTTT. This translates into CAWRKAPHTGELFF.

This clonotype was seen a few times. The chain joins TRBV7-2 to TRBJ2-1, with TRBD1 matching over 12 bases. The V gene's germline CDR1 is SGHTA and CDR2 FQGNSA. V shed 3 bases, J shed 7 bases, and the junction held 4 bases outside the gene matches. The length of the CDR3 is 15 residues. DNA for the CDR3: TGTGCCAGCAGCTTGGGGACAGGGGGCTGGAATGAGCAGTTCTTC. It translates to CASSLGTGGWNEQFF.

This clonotype has a handful of counts. The genes are TRBV5-1 and TRBJ2-1; D is perhaps TRBD1 (6 bases). The CDR3 is made up of 14 amino acids. The germline CDR1 and CDR2 sequences are SGHRS and YFSETQ. Trimming took 3 bases from V and 9 from J, leaving 16 bases between them. The CDR3 DNA reads as TGCGCCAGCAGCTCAGGGGCCCCAAGGGGTGAGCAGTTCTTC. This encodes CASSSGAPRGEQFF.

The rearrangement links TRBV3-1 to TRBJ2-7, with a tentative D call TRBD1 (6 bases). The germline V gene has CDR1 LGHDT and CDR2 YNNKEL (reference sequence). The CDR3 runs 16 residues. Trimming removed 4 bases from V and 4 bases from J, with 20 bases in between. The CDR3: CASSPRQAGSKYEQYF. As DNA, the CDR3 is TGTGCCAGCAGCCCAAGACAGGCCGGTTCTAAATACGAGCAGTACTTC.